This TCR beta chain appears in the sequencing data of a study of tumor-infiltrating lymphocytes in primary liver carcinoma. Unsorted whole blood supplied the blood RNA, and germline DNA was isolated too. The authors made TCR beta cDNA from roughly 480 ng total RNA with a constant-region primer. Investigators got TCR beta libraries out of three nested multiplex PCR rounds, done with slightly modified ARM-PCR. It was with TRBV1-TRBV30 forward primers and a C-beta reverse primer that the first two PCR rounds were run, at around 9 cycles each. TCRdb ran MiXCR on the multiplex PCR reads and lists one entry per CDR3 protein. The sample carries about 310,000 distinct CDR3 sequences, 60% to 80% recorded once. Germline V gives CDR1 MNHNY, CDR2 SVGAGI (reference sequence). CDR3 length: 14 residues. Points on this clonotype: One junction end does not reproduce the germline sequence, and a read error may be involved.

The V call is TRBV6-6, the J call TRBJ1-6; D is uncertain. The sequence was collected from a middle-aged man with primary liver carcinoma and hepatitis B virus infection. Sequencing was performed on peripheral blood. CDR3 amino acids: CASGYLGQTTPLHF. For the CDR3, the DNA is TGTGCCAGCGGTTACCTCGGCCAGACAACACCACTCCACTTT.